A single sample is the source of the 30 T cell receptor beta chains below, sequenced in a study of human T cells and chemical hapten exposure. TCRdb fed the RACE reads into MiXCR, producing one record per CDR3 protein. The repertoire holds approximately 60,000 distinct CDR3 sequences, with approximately 9.9% as singletons. Time point here: pre-sensitization, week 0. Treatment of the sample: therapeutic diphenylcyclopropenone sensitization with weekly scalp DPC. The source was whole blood, collected in connection with sensitization to the hapten diphenylcyclopropenone (DPC). The receptors derive from a man in his forties or fifties with alopecia areata. Some clones in this sample may be carry-over from other donors' samples.

This clonotype was recorded many times. This chain uses TRBV6-2 or TRBV6-3 with TRBJ2-7; D might be TRBD1 (6 bases). CDR1 and CDR2 (germline): MNHEY, SVGEGT. The CDR3 is 15 residues long. The germline V and J ends were trimmed by 2 bases and 0 bases, with 11 bases remaining between them. CDR3 nucleotides: TGTGCCAGCAGTTACAGACAGGTCCTCTCCTACGAGCAGTACTTC. It is translated as CASSYRQVLSYEQYF.

This rearrangement joins TRBV3-1 to TRBJ2-7; TRBD1 is a possible D gene (6 bases). This CDR3 region has 13 residues. In germline, CDR1 is LGHDT, CDR2 YNNKEL (reference sequence). The ends were cut back, 4 bases at V and 0 bases at J, with 7 bases in the middle. CDR3 sequence reads: CASSPGVSYEQYF. DNA for the CDR3: TGTGCCAGCAGCCCAGGGGTCTCCTACGAGCAGTACTTC.

The gene calls are TRBV7-9 and TRBJ1-4; D uncertain. Germline CDR1 SEHNR, CDR2 FQNEAQ (reference sequence). V was pared by 1 base and J by 11 bases, with 11 bases between. This CDR3 contains 13 residues. The CDR3 bases are TGTGCCAGCAGCTTAGTTGAAAGGCCGAAACTGTTTTTT. This encodes CASSLVERPKLFF.

The table lists this clonotype with many counts. This chain connects TRBV3-1 to TRBJ2-7, with TRBD2 as a possible D gene (6 bases). V was trimmed by 3 bases and J by 2 bases, leaving 14 bases between them. Germline values: CDR1 LGHDT, CDR2 YNNKEL (reference sequence). The CDR3 is made up of 15 amino acids. The DNA for the CDR3 is TGTGCCAGCAGCCAGCCCCGGGACTCTACCTACGAGCAGTACTTC. Residues: CASSQPRDSTYEQYF.

The chain recombines TRBV11-1 with TRBJ2-7, with TRBD1 matching 9 bases. The CDR3 consists of 15 residues. The V gene end was trimmed by 4 bases and the J gene end by 3 bases; junction bases not matched to a gene: 7. Germline CDR1 SGHAT, CDR2 FQDESV (reference sequence). CDR3 loop: CASSSPPGQGYEQYF. CDR3 sequence (DNA): TGTGCCAGCAGCTCGCCACCGGGACAGGGCTACGAGCAGTACTTC.

There are a few counts of this clonotype. V usage is TRBV19 and J usage is TRBJ2-3; 8 nucleotides line up with TRBD2. CDR1 and CDR2 from the germline V gene are LNHDA and SQIVND (reference sequence). The trim removed 5 bases at V and 0 bases at J, leaving 7 bases unmatched. The CDR3 length is 16 residues. The DNA of the CDR3 is TGTGCCAGTAGTCGCCCTAGCGGGCCTAGCACAGATACGCAGTATTTT. Its translation is CASSRPSGPSTDTQYF. Full variable domain (rest looked up from reference TRBV19 and TRBJ2-3): DGGITQSPKYLFRKEGQNVTLSCEQNLNHDAMYWYRQDPGQGLRLIYYSQIVNDFQKGDIAEGYSVSREKKESFPLTVTSAQKNPTAFYLCASSRPSGPSTDTQYFGPGTRLTVL.

This clonotype has just one count. The chain employs TRBV6-2 or TRBV6-3 and TRBJ2-1, with D perhaps matching TRBD2 (5 bases). This CDR3 has 16 residues. Germline CDR1 MNHEY, CDR2 SVGEGT. CDR3 DNA: TGTGTCACCACCGGGGTAGGCAGGAGCTCCTACAATGAGCAGTTCTTC. Protein: CVTTGVGRSSYNEQFF.

The V gene is TRBV13, the J gene TRBJ2-5; D might be TRBD1 (6 bases). The CDR3 covers 16 residues. Germline V gene lookup returns CDR1 PRHDT and CDR2 FYEKMQ (reference sequence). Trimming removed 2 bases at V and 2 bases at J, with 15 bases between. The CDR3 here is CASSLTAGQGQETQYF. CDR3 DNA sequence: TGTGCCAGCAGCTTAACTGCGGGTCAGGGGCAAGAGACCCAGTACTTC.

The sample holds a few counts of this clonotype. This chain joins TRBV6-6 and TRBJ1-3; D unclear. This CDR3 region has 16 residues. The germline V gene has CDR1 MNHNY and CDR2 SVGAGI (reference sequence). Trimming took off 5 bases at V and 1 base at J, with 15 bases between the two ends. CDR3 protein: CASSPPAGSSGNTIYF. CDR3 DNA sequence: TGTGCCAGCAGTCCCCCGGCGGGCTCTTCTGGAAACACCATATATTTT.

At least ten counts were recorded for this clonotype. This sequence joins TRBV6-5 and TRBJ2-1, with 11 bases matching TRBD2. The CDR3 is 15 amino acids. Germline values: CDR1 MNHEY, CDR2 SVGAGI. V was clipped by 6 bases and J by 3 bases; unmatched bases: 4. The CDR3 loop reads CASSALAGGYNEQFF. CDR3 sequence (DNA): TGTGCCAGCAGCGCTCTAGCGGGAGGCTACAATGAGCAGTTCTTC.

This clonotype was seen only a few times. The rearrangement uses TRBV25-1 and TRBJ2-7, with D perhaps matching TRBD2 (5 bases). The germline V gene has CDR1 MGHDK and CDR2 SYGVNS. This CDR3 spans 14 amino acids. The V end was cut by 1 base, the J end by 12 bases, with 19 bases between. As DNA, the CDR3 is TGTGCCAGCAGTGAATTGTATGACGGGGTAAAAGTGTACTTC. It encodes CASSELYDGVKVYF.

The chain is built from TRBV20-1 and TRBJ2-7; D perhaps matches TRBD1 (6 bases). CDR1 DFQATT and CDR2 SNEGSKA come from the germline V gene (reference sequence). This CDR3 region has 13 residues. Trimming cost V 6 bases and J 6 bases, with 18 bases left between them. CDR3 amino acids: CSAWDTTQFEQYF. For the CDR3, the DNA is TGCAGTGCCTGGGACACCACTCAGTTCGAGCAGTACTTC.

This clonotype showed up many times. The rearrangement joins TRBV6-1 to TRBJ2-2; TRBD2 matches 16 bases. The junction had 1 base not matched to a gene; V was cut back by 6 bases and J by 6 bases. Germline V CDR1 and CDR2: MNHNS, SASEGT. CDR3 length: 15 amino acids. This CDR3 is CASRGLAGGPGELFF. The CDR3 bases are TGTGCCAGCAGGGGACTAGCGGGAGGGCCCGGGGAGCTGTTTTTT.

This clonotype has at least ten counts. J is TRBJ2-7 and V is TRBV11-2, with D hard to call. The CDR3 spans 12 residues. Trimming cost V 6 bases and J 2 bases, with 8 bases left between them. CDR1 and CDR2 (germline): SGHAT, FQNNGV. The CDR3 sequence is CASRYGPYEQYF. As DNA, the CDR3 is TGTGCCAGCAGGTACGGACCCTACGAGCAGTACTTC.

Many counts were recorded for this clonotype. The chain has TRBV7-2 and TRBJ2-4, with D possibly TRBD2 on 6 matching bases. The germline CDR1 and CDR2 sequences are SGHTA and FQGNSA. The CDR3 consists of 15 residues. The V end lost 4 bases, the J end lost 6 bases, and 16 bases lay between the germline ends. The CDR3: CASSSDGGTVNIQYF. CDR3 nucleotides: TGTGCCAGCAGCTCGGACGGAGGGACGGTAAACATTCAGTACTTC.

The rearrangement joins TRBV20-1 to TRBJ1-4; no clear D. Germline lookup yields CDR1 DFQATT and CDR2 SNEGSKA (reference sequence). The CDR3 sequence is 13 residues long. V lost 3 bases and J 8 bases, leaving 13 bases between the germline ends. The CDR3 DNA sequence: TGCAGTGCTAGGGGCAGGATTATCGAAAAACTGTTTTTT. Translation: CSARGRIIEKLFF.

At least ten counts were recorded for this clonotype. DNA for the CDR3: TGCAGCGTCGTTAGAGAGACCCAGTACTTC. Residues: CSVVRETQYF. This chain connects TRBV29-1 to TRBJ2-5; D is uncertain. Trimming took 6 bases from V and 4 from J, leaving 6 bases between them. The CDR3 extends over 10 amino acids. Germline lookup yields CDR1 SQVTM and CDR2 ANQGSEA.

This clonotype was seen once. This could be a read error, since a much larger clone is one nucleotide away. The chain employs TRBV19 and TRBJ2-2; tentative D call: TRBD2 (5 bases). The CDR3 runs to 14 residues. From germline, CDR1 is LNHDA and CDR2 SQIVND (reference sequence). The CDR3 loop reads CASSIYGNTGEPFF. For the CDR3, the DNA is TGTGCCAGTAGTATCTACGGTAACACCGGGGAGCCGTTTTTT.

This clonotype was recorded many times. The chain couples TRBV28 to TRBJ2-1; perhaps TRBD2 as D (5 bases). The V end was cut by 6 bases, the J end by 15 bases, with 24 bases between. The CDR3 has 14 residues. CDR1 MDHEN and CDR2 SYDVKM come from the germline V gene. The DNA for the CDR3 is TGTGCCAGCAGCCGCAGCGGACCTAATCTCAGTCGGTTCTTC. Protein sequence: CASSRSGPNLSRFF. Full variable domain (remainder filled in from reference TRBV28 and TRBJ2-1): DVKVTQSSRYLVKRTGEKVFLECVQDMDHENMFWYRQDPGLGLRLIYFSYDVKMKEKGDIPEGYSVSREKKERFSLILESASTNQTSMYLCASSRSGPNLSRFFGPGTRLTVL.

This clonotype was recorded many times. The chain recombines TRBV15 with TRBJ1-6; D gene uncertain. Germline V CDR1 and CDR2: LNHNV, YYDKDF (reference sequence). Trimming removed 1 base from V and 4 bases from J, with 8 bases in between. CDR3 size: 15 residues. The CDR3 region is CATSRGEQYNSPLHF. The CDR3 nucleotides read TGTGCCACCAGCAGAGGGGAACAGTATAATTCACCCCTCCACTTT.

This clonotype was seen repeatedly, ten times or more. CDR3 amino acids: CASSLGTGGATNEKLFF. The CDR3 DNA sequence: TGTGCCAGCAGCTTAGGGACAGGGGGTGCAACTAATGAAAAACTGTTTTTT. The chain uses TRBV7-6 and TRBJ1-4; 10 bases are a match to TRBD1. This CDR3 is built from 17 residues. Losses at the gene ends were 1 base for V and 0 bases for J; bases not matched to a gene: 2. Germline assignment: CDR1 SGHVS and CDR2 FNYEAQ.

V usage is TRBV20-1 and J usage is TRBJ2-7; D call uncertain. Germline V gene sequence: CDR1 DFQATT, CDR2 SNEGSKA (reference sequence). This CDR3 has 16 residues. Deletions cut 6 bases from V and 2 bases from J, with 23 bases between. As DNA, the CDR3 is TGCAGTGCACTGGCCCCCTTGAGCTCTGGCGCCTACGAGCAGTACTTC. Its protein is CSALAPLSSGAYEQYF.

This chain joins TRBV7-2 and TRBJ2-2; the D gene is possibly TRBD1 (7 bases). V was shortened by 6 bases and J by 10 bases, with 15 bases between the two germline ends. The germline gives CDR1 SGHTA, CDR2 FQGNSA. CDR3 length equals 13 residues. CDR3 sequence: CASSRETGSELFF. For the CDR3, the DNA is TGTGCCAGCAGTCGGGAGACAGGGTCGGAGCTGTTTTTT.

This chain links TRBV20-1 with TRBJ2-7, with 14 bases identical to TRBD2. The CDR3 runs to 14 residues. Germline trimming cut 3 bases from V and 4 bases from J; bases unmatched to any gene: 2. Germline assignment: CDR1 DFQATT and CDR2 SNEGSKA (reference sequence). The CDR3 sequence: CSARGTSGRYEQYF. The CDR3 DNA reads as TGCAGTGCTAGGGGGACTAGCGGGAGATACGAGCAGTACTTC.

For the CDR3, the DNA is TGCGCCAGCAGCCCCAGTTGGGGCACAGATACGCAGTATTTT. Translated: CASSPSWGTDTQYF. The rearrangement links TRBV5-1 to TRBJ2-3; D is undetermined. Germline V gene lookup returns CDR1 SGHRS and CDR2 YFSETQ. V lost 4 bases, J lost 1 base, and 10 bases lay in between. The CDR3 spans 14 residues.

The sample holds a few counts of this clonotype. The chain employs TRBV6-2 or TRBV6-3 and TRBJ2-1; no clear D gene. V dropped 2 bases and J dropped 5 bases, with 10 bases sitting between them. This CDR3 comprises 14 residues. In germline, CDR1 is MNHEY, CDR2 SVGEGT. This CDR3 reads CASSYLSAHNEQFF. The CDR3 nucleotides read TGTGCCAGCAGTTACCTCTCCGCACACAATGAGCAGTTCTTC.

This clonotype was seen ten or more times. V and J are TRBV19 and TRBJ1-4; D gene uncertain. The CDR3 is made up of 13 amino acids. V lost 9 bases to trimming and J lost 4 bases, with 12 bases between them. From germline, CDR1 is LNHDA and CDR2 SQIVND (reference sequence). The CDR3: CASKGQSNEKLFF. The DNA of the CDR3 is TGTGCCAGCAAAGGCCAAAGTAATGAAAAACTGTTTTTT.

This clonotype was counted ten times or more. The chain links TRBV12-3 or TRBV12-4 to TRBJ2-7, with D perhaps matching TRBD1 (6 bases). This CDR3 spans 15 amino acids. V was trimmed by 6 bases and J by 2 bases, leaving 17 bases between them. In DNA, the CDR3 is TGTGCCAGCAGCCCCCGCCAGGGGAGTACCTACGAGCAGTACTTC. This sequence encodes CASSPRQGSTYEQYF.

This clonotype was recorded at least ten times. V and J are TRBV24-1 and TRBJ2-1; no clear D gene. Germline CDR1 reads KGHDR; CDR2 reads SFDVKD. The CDR3 runs 14 residues. The germline V and J ends were trimmed by 4 bases and 5 bases, with 11 bases remaining between them. The CDR3: CATSDLDGNNEQFF. CDR3 nucleotides: TGTGCCACCAGTGACCTGGACGGAAACAATGAGCAGTTCTTC.

This clonotype appeared many times. The chain employs TRBV2 and TRBJ1-4, with D uncertain. Trimming left V 0 bases short and J 11 bases short, with 7 bases between. CDR1 is SNHLY, CDR2 FYNNEI, per germline. CDR3 length equals 12 residues. The CDR3 nucleotides are TGTGCCAGCAGTGAAGCGGTGGAGAAACTGTTTTTT. Protein sequence: CASSEAVEKLFF.